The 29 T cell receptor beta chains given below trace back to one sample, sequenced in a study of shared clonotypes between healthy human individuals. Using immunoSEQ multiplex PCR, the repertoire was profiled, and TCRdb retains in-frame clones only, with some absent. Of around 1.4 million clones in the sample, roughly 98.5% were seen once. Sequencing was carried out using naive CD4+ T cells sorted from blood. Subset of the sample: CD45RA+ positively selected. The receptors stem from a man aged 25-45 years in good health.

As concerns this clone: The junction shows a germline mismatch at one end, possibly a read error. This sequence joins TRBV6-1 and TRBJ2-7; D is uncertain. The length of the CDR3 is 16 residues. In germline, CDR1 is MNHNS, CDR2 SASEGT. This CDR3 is CASSVSSVSVAYEQYF. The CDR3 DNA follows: TGTGCCAGCAGTGTTTCCTCCGTATCCGTGGCCTACGAGCAATACTTC.

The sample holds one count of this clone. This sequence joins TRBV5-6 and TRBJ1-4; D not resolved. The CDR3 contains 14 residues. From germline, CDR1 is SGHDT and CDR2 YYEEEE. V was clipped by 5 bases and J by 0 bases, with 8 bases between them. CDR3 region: CASSLGATNEKLFF. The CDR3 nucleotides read TGTGCCAGCAGTCTTGGGGCAACTAATGAAAAACTGTTTTTT.

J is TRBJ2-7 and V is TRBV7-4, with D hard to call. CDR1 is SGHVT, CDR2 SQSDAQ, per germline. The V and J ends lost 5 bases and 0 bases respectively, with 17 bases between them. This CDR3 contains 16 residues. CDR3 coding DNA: TGTGCCAGCAGCCGGACCAGGATTAAGCCCTCCTACGAGCAGTACTTC. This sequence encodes CASSRTRIKPSYEQYF. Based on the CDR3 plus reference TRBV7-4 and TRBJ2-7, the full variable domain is GAGVSQSPRYKVAKRGRDVALRCDSISGHVTLYWYRQTLGQGSEVLTYSQSDAQRDKSGRPSGRFSAERPERSVSTLKIQRTEQGDSAVYLCASSRTRIKPSYEQYFGPGTRLTVT.

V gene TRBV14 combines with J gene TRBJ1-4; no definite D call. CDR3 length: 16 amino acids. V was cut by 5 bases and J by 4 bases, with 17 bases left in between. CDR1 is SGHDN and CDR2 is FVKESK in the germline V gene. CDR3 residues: CASSSTREPFNEKLFF. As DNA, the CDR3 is TGTGCCAGCAGCTCAACACGCGAACCGTTTAATGAAAAACTGTTTTTT.

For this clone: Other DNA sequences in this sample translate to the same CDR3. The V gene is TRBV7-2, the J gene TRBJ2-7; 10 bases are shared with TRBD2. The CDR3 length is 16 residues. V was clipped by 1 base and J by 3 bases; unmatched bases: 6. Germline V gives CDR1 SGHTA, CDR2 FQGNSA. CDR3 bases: TGTGCCAGCAGCTTAGGTCTAGCGGGAGCCCGCTACGAGCAGTACTTC. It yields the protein CASSLGLAGARYEQYF.

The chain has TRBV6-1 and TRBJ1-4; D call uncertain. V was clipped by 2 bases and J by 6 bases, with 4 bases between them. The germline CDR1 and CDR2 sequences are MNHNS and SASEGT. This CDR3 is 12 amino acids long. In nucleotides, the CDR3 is TGTGCCAGCAGTGAACAGTATGAAAAACTGTTTTTT. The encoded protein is CASSEQYEKLFF.

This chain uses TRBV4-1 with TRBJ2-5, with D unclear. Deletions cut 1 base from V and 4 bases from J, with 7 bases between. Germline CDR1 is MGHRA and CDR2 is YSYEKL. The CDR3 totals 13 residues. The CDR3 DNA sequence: TGCGCCAGCAGCCAAGTTCCGGGAGAGACCCAGTACTTC. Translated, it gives CASSQVPGETQYF.

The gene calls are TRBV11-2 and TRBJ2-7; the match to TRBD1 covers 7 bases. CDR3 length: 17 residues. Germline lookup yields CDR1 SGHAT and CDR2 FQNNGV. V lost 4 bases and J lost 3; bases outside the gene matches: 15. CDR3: CASSSNRRTGPLYEQYF. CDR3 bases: TGTGCCAGCAGCTCTAATAGAAGGACAGGCCCACTCTACGAGCAGTACTTC.

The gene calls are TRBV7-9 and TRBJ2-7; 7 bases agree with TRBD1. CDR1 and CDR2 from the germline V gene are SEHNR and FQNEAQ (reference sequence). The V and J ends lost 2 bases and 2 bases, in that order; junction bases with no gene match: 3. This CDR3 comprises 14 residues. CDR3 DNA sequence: TGTGCCAGCAGCTTACCCGACAGGGCCTACGAGCAGTACTTC. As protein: CASSLPDRAYEQYF.

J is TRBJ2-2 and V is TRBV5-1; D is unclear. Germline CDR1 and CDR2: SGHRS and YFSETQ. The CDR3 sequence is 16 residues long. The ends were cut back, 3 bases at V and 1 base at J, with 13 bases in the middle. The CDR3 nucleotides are TGCGCCAGCAGCTCCCTGGCGGCCTTGAACACCGGGGAGCTGTTTTTT. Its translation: CASSSLAALNTGELFF.

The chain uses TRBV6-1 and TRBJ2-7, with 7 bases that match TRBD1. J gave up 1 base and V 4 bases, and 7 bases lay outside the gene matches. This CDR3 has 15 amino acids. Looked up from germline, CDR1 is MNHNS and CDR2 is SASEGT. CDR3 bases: TGTGCCAGCAGTGGTATGGCAGGGGGTTCCTACGAGCAGTACTTC. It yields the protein CASSGMAGGSYEQYF.

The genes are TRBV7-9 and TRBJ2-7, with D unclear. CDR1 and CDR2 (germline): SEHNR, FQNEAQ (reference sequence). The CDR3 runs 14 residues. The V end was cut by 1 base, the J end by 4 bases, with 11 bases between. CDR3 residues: CASSLEGGNYEQYF. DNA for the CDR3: TGTGCCAGCAGCTTAGAGGGTGGGAATTACGAGCAGTACTTC. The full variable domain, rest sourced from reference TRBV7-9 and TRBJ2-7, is DTGVSQNPRHKITKRGQNVTFRCDPISEHNRLYWYRQTLGQGPEFLTYFQNEAQLEKSRLLSDRFSAERPKGSFSTLEIQRTEQGDSAMYLCASSLEGGNYEQYFGPGTRLTVT.

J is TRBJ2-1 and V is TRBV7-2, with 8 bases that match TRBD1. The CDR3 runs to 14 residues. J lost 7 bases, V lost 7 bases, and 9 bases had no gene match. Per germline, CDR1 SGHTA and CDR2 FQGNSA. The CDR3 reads CASIRQGSLNEQFF. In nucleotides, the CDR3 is TGTGCCAGCATCCGACAGGGGAGTCTGAATGAGCAGTTCTTC.

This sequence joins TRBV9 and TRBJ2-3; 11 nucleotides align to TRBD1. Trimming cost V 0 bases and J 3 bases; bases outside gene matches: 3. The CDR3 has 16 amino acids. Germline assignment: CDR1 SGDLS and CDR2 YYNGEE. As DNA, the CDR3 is TGTGCCAGCAGCGTAGAGGGACAGGGGGTGACAGATACGCAGTATTTT. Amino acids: CASSVEGQGVTDTQYF.

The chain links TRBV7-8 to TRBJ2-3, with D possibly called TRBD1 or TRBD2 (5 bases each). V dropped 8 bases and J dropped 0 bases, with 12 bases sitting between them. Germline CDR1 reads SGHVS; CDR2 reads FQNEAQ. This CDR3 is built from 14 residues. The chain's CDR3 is CASLRDESTDTQYF. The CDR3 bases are TGTGCCAGCCTCCGGGACGAGAGCACAGATACGCAGTATTTT.

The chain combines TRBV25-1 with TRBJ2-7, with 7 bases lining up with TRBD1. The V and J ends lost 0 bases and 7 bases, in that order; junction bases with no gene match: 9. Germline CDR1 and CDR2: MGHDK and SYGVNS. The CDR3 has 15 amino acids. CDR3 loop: CASSEYRDRDREQYF. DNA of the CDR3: TGTGCCAGCAGTGAATACCGAGACAGGGACCGGGAGCAGTACTTC.

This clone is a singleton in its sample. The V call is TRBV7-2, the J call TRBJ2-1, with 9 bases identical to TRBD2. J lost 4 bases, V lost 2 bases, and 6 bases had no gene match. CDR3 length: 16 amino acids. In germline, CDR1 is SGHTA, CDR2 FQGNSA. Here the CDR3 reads CASSLWPSGKYNEQFF. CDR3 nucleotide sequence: TGTGCCAGCAGCTTATGGCCTAGCGGGAAATACAATGAGCAGTTCTTC.

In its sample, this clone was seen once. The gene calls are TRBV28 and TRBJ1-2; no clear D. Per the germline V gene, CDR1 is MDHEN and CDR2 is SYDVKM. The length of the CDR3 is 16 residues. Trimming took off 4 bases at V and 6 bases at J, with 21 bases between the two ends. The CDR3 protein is CASSSPTPRGFHGYTF. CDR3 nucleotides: TGTGCCAGCAGTTCGCCAACCCCTCGGGGATTCCATGGCTACACCTTC.

The CDR3 DNA follows: TGTGCCAGCAGGAATGCAAGGGGACCAGGAGATACGCAGTATTTT. The encoded protein is CASRNARGPGDTQYF. The genes are TRBV6-1 and TRBJ2-3; D may be TRBD1 or TRBD2 (5 bases each). Germline V CDR1 and CDR2: MNHNS, SASEGT. Trimming took off 6 bases at V and 5 bases at J, with 18 bases between the two ends. This CDR3 is built from 15 residues.

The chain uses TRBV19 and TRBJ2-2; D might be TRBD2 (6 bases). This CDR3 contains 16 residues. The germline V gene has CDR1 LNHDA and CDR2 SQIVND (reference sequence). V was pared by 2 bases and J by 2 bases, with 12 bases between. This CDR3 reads CASSILEGTNTGELFF. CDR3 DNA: TGTGCCAGTAGTATATTGGAAGGGACTAACACCGGGGAGCTGTTTTTT.

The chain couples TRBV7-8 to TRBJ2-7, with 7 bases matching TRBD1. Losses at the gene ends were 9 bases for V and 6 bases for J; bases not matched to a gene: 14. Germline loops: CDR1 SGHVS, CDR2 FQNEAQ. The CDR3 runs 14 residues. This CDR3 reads CASTIDRVIGEQYF. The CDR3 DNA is TGTGCCAGTACAATAGACAGGGTCATAGGCGAGCAGTACTTC.

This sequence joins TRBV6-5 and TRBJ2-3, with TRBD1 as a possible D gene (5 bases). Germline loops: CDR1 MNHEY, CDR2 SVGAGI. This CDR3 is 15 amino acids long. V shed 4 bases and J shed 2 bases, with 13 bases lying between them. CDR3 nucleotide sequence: TGTGCCAGCAGTTCGGATCTAGGGGTCACAGATACGCAGTATTTT. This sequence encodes CASSSDLGVTDTQYF.

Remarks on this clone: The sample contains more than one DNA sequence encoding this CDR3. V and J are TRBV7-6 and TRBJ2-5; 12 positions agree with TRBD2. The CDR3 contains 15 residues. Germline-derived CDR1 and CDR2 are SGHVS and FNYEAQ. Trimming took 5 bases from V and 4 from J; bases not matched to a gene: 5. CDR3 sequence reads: CASSLGLAGRETQYF. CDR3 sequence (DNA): TGTGCCAGCAGCCTGGGACTAGCGGGTAGAGAGACCCAGTACTTC.

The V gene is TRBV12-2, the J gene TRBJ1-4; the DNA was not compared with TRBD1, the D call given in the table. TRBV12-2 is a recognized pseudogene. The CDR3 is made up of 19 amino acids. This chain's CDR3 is CASRPPHVKTDATNEKLFF. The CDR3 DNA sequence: TGTGCAAGTCGCCCACCACACGTAAAAACAGATGCAACTAATGAAAAACTGTTTTTT.

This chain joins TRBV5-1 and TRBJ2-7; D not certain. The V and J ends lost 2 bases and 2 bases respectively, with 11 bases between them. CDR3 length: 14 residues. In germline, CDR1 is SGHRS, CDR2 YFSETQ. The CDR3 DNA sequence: TGCGCCAGCAGCTTAGGCCCAGAACCCTACGAGCAGTACTTC. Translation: CASSLGPEPYEQYF.

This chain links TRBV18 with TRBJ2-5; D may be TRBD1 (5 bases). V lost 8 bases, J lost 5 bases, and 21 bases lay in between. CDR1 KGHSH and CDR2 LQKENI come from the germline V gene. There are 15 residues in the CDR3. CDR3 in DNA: TGTGCCAGCACTACCGTCGCCAGGGCATCCGAGACCCAGTACTTC. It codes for CASTTVARASETQYF.

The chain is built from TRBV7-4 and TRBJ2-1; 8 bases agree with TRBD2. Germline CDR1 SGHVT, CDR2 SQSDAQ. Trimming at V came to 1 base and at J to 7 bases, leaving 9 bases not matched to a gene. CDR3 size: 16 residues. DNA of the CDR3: TGTGCCAGCAGCTTAGATCCGGGACTAGGTAGGAATGAGCAGTTCTTC. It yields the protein CASSLDPGLGRNEQFF.

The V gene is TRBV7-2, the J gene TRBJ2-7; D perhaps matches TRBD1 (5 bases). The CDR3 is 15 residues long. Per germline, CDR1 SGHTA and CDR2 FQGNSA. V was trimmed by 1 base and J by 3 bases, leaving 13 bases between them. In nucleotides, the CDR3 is TGTGCCAGCAGCTTAGAAGCATCCAGGGTCTACGAGCAGTACTTC. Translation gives CASSLEASRVYEQYF.

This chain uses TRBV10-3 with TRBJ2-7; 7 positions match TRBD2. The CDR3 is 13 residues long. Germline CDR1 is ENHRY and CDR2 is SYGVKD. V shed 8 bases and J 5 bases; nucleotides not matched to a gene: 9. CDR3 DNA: TGTGCCATCCGGCGGGAGTCTGGGCACGAGCAGTACTTC. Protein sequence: CAIRRESGHEQYF.